The present TCR beta chain was sequenced within a study of T cell repertoires in cytomegalovirus infection. Overall study context: An indication of both CMV infection and matching HLA type came from public TCR beta signatures.

With respect to this clonotype: The target antigen is unknown.

The CDR3 runs 14 residues. CDR1 and CDR2 (germline): GTSNPN, SVGIG (reference sequence). The V and J ends lost 3 bases and 2 bases respectively, with 13 bases between them. TCRdb used MiXCR to reprocess the reads, holding one entry per CDR3 protein. The table shows 250,000 to 300,000 distinct CDR3 sequences, with roughly 26% occurring only once. Study-level points and caveats: Predominance within the ex vivo response was attributable to HLA-C-restricted CMV-specific TCR beta clonotypes. Carriers of CMV plus the relevant HLA were identified by cumulative public TCR beta family frequency.

The sequenced sample consisted of PBMCs. The chain uses TRBV30 and TRBJ2-5; D gene ambiguous. This sequence originates from a human donor in good health (CMV status not recorded). Some clones in this sample may be carry-over from other donors' samples. CDR3 DNA: TGTGCCTGGAGGGCCGGCACGAAACAAGAGACCCAGTACTTC. This sequence encodes CAWRAGTKQETQYF.